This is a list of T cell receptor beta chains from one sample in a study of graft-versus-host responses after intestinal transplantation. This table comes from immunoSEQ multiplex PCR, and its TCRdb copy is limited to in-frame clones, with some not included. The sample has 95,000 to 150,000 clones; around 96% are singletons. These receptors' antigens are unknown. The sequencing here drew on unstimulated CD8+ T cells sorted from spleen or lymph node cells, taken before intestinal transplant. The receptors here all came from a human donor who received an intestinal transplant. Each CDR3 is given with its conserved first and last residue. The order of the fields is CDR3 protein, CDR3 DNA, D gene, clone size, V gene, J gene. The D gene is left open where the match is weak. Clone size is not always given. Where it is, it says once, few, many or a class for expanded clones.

cdr3_aa: CAISEFRTGVIENTEAFF
cdr3_nt: TGTGCCATCAGTGAGTTCCGGACAGGGGTGATCGAGAACACTGAAGCTTTCTTT
d_call: TRBD1
clone_size: NA
v_call: TRBV10-3
j_call: TRBJ1-1

cdr3_aa: CASSVGTSGRYEQYF
cdr3_nt: TGTGCCAGCAGCGTAGGGACTAGCGGACGATACGAGCAGTACTTC
d_call: TRBD2
clone_size: NA
v_call: TRBV9
j_call: TRBJ2-7

cdr3_aa: CASSQHFMAADTQYF
cdr3_nt: TGTGCCAGCAGTCAACATTTTATGGCGGCAGATACGCAGTATTTT
d_call: NA
clone_size: NA
v_call: TRBV28
j_call: TRBJ2-3

cdr3_aa: CASSLVTGVWIRENTEAFF
cdr3_nt: TGTGCCAGCAGCTTAGTAACAGGGGTCTGGATAAGGGAGAACACTGAAGCTTTCTTT
d_call: TRBD1
clone_size: NA
v_call: TRBV11-2
j_call: TRBJ1-1

cdr3_aa: CASSLGGGSTDTQYF
cdr3_nt: TGTGCCAGCAGCTTAGGTGGGGGGAGCACAGATACGCAGTATTTT
d_call: NA
clone_size: once
v_call: TRBV13
j_call: TRBJ2-3

cdr3_aa: CASSLMNGITEAFF
cdr3_nt: TGTGCCAGCAGCCTCATGAACGGGATCACTGAAGCTTTCTTT
d_call: NA
clone_size: NA
v_call: TRBV7-3
j_call: TRBJ1-1

cdr3_aa: CASRGLNEKLFF
cdr3_nt: TGTGCCAGCCGGGGCCTTAATGAAAAACTGTTTTTT
d_call: NA
clone_size: NA
v_call: TRBV7-9
j_call: TRBJ1-4

cdr3_aa: CASSRGQLNQPQHF
cdr3_nt: TGTGCCAGCTCACGCGGCCAACTCAATCAGCCCCAGCATTTT
d_call: NA
clone_size: NA
v_call: TRBV18
j_call: TRBJ1-5

cdr3_aa: CASSRDSSYNEQFF
cdr3_nt: TGTGCCAGCAGCCGGGACTCCTCCTACAATGAGCAGTTCTTC
d_call: NA
clone_size: once
v_call: TRBV7-9
j_call: TRBJ2-1

cdr3_aa: CASIRDKGSTEAFF
cdr3_nt: TGCGCCAGTATCCGGGACAAAGGGAGCACTGAAGCTTTCTTT
d_call: NA
clone_size: NA
v_call: TRBV5-1
j_call: TRBJ1-1

cdr3_aa: CASAWTSGRYEQYF
cdr3_nt: TGCGCCAGCGCATGGACTAGCGGGAGATACGAGCAGTACTTC
d_call: TRBD2
clone_size: NA
v_call: TRBV4-1
j_call: TRBJ2-7

cdr3_aa: CASSFTDYYEQYF
cdr3_nt: TGTGCCAGCAGCTTCACAGATTACTACGAGCAGTACTTC
d_call: NA
clone_size: NA
v_call: TRBV7-8
j_call: TRBJ2-7

cdr3_aa: CASNSGTSGNTIYF
cdr3_nt: TGTGCCAGCAATTCCGGGACCTCTGGAAACACCATATATTTT
d_call: NA
clone_size: NA
v_call: TRBV5-6
j_call: TRBJ1-3

cdr3_aa: CASSTSGPSEQYF
cdr3_nt: TGTGCCAGCAGCACCAGTGGGCCTAGCGAGCAGTACTTC
d_call: NA
clone_size: NA
v_call: TRBV9
j_call: TRBJ2-7

cdr3_aa: CASSSSRQGVQFF
cdr3_nt: TGTGCCAGCAGTTCCTCGCGACAAGGGGTGCAGTTCTTC
d_call: NA
clone_size: NA
v_call: TRBV27
j_call: TRBJ2-1

cdr3_aa: CASNSGNSYNEQFF
cdr3_nt: TGTGCCAGCAACAGCGGCAACTCCTACAATGAGCAGTTCTTC
d_call: NA
clone_size: NA
v_call: TRBV9
j_call: TRBJ2-1

cdr3_aa: CASRDSNEKLFF
cdr3_nt: TGTGCCAGCAGGGACTCTAATGAAAAACTGTTTTTT
d_call: NA
clone_size: NA
v_call: TRBV28
j_call: TRBJ1-4

cdr3_aa: CASSLLGQLYEQYF
cdr3_nt: TGTGCCAGCAGTTTACTGGGACAGTTATACGAGCAGTACTTC
d_call: TRBD1
clone_size: NA
v_call: TRBV28
j_call: TRBJ2-7

cdr3_aa: CASSPHLWRVGDQPQHF
cdr3_nt: TGTGCCAGCAGTCCCCATCTTTGGAGGGTAGGTGATCAGCCCCAGCATTTT
d_call: NA
clone_size: once
v_call: TRBV28
j_call: TRBJ1-5

cdr3_aa: CASSHLRIGVSNQPQHF
cdr3_nt: TGCGCCAGCAGCCACCTTCGAATCGGGGTTAGCAATCAGCCCCAGCATTTT
d_call: NA
clone_size: few
v_call: TRBV4-1
j_call: TRBJ1-5

cdr3_aa: CASSSFQGAKEKLFF
cdr3_nt: TGTGCCAGCAGTTCCTTCCAGGGGGCCAAGGAAAAACTGTTTTTT
d_call: TRBD1
clone_size: NA
v_call: TRBV6-6
j_call: TRBJ1-4

cdr3_aa: CASSTGLGDYEQYF
cdr3_nt: TGTGCCAGTAGTACGGGACTAGGGGACTACGAGCAGTACTTC
d_call: TRBD2
clone_size: NA
v_call: TRBV19
j_call: TRBJ2-7

cdr3_aa: CASSQSGTPSSYTF
cdr3_nt: TGTGCCAGCAGTCAAAGCGGGACACCCAGCAGCTACACCTTC
d_call: NA
clone_size: NA
v_call: TRBV6-6
j_call: TRBJ1-2

cdr3_aa: CAWTVAGVSTDTQYF
cdr3_nt: TGTGCCTGGACTGTTGCAGGGGTCAGCACAGATACGCAGTATTTT
d_call: NA
clone_size: NA
v_call: TRBV30
j_call: TRBJ2-3

cdr3_aa: CASSARGASVDEQYF
cdr3_nt: TGTGCCAGCAGCGCCCGAGGGGCTAGCGTCGACGAGCAGTACTTC
d_call: NA
clone_size: NA
v_call: TRBV11-1
j_call: TRBJ2-7

cdr3_aa: CASSLDGRAPSYNEQFF
cdr3_nt: TGTGCCAGCAGCTTGGACGGGCGGGCTCCGTCCTACAATGAGCAGTTCTTC
d_call: NA
clone_size: NA
v_call: TRBV5-4
j_call: TRBJ2-1

cdr3_aa: CASSLNRVGQPQHF
cdr3_nt: TGTGCCAGCAGCTTAAACAGGGTGGGTCAGCCCCAGCATTTT
d_call: NA
clone_size: NA
v_call: TRBV7-2
j_call: TRBJ1-5

cdr3_aa: CASSKFRTGQHSNQPQHF
cdr3_nt: TGTGCCAGCAGCAAATTCCGTACGGGACAACATAGCAATCAGCCCCAGCATTTT
d_call: NA
clone_size: NA
v_call: TRBV21-1
j_call: TRBJ1-5

cdr3_aa: CARTTGPVREQYF
cdr3_nt: TGTGCCCGCACTACAGGGCCGGTAAGAGAGCAGTACTTC
d_call: NA
clone_size: NA
v_call: TRBV30
j_call: TRBJ2-7

cdr3_aa: CASSSGLASYNEQFF
cdr3_nt: TGTGCCAGCAGCTCCGGACTAGCCTCCTACAATGAGCAGTTCTTC
d_call: TRBD2
clone_size: NA
v_call: TRBV7-7
j_call: TRBJ2-1

cdr3_aa: CASSPRTSGEHNEQFF
cdr3_nt: TGCGCCAGCAGCCCTCGGACTAGCGGGGAACACAATGAGCAGTTCTTC
d_call: TRBD2
clone_size: NA
v_call: TRBV4-1
j_call: TRBJ2-1

cdr3_aa: CASSIGPGVYEQYF
cdr3_nt: TGTGCCAGTAGTATAGGGCCAGGAGTCTACGAGCAGTACTTC
d_call: NA
clone_size: NA
v_call: TRBV19
j_call: TRBJ2-7

cdr3_aa: CAISDPGLAGGSLWGEQFF
cdr3_nt: TGTGCCATCAGTGATCCGGGACTAGCGGGAGGTTCCCTATGGGGTGAGCAGTTCTTC
d_call: TRBD2
clone_size: NA
v_call: TRBV10-3
j_call: TRBJ2-1

cdr3_aa: CASSLAGADTEAFF
cdr3_nt: TGTGCCAGCAGCTTAGCCGGGGCCGACACTGAAGCTTTCTTT
d_call: NA
clone_size: NA
v_call: TRBV13
j_call: TRBJ1-1

cdr3_aa: CASSLARRGAGNEQFF
cdr3_nt: TGTGCCAGCAGCTTAGCGCGGAGGGGAGCGGGGAATGAGCAGTTCTTC
d_call: TRBD2
clone_size: once
v_call: TRBV7-2
j_call: TRBJ2-1

cdr3_aa: CASSGQGAGETQYF
cdr3_nt: TGTGCCAGCAGTGGGCAGGGGGCGGGGGAGACCCAGTACTTC
d_call: TRBD1
clone_size: NA
v_call: TRBV2
j_call: TRBJ2-5

cdr3_aa: CASSLGPAGEQYF
cdr3_nt: TGTGCCAGCAGCCTAGGACCAGCCGGCGAGCAGTACTTC
d_call: NA
clone_size: NA
v_call: TRBV9
j_call: TRBJ2-7

cdr3_aa: CASSGRTTVGANVLTF
cdr3_nt: TGTGCCAGCAGCGGGCGAACAACGGTGGGGGCCAACGTCCTGACTTTC
d_call: NA
clone_size: NA
v_call: TRBV5-4
j_call: TRBJ2-6

cdr3_aa: CASSEEEGAPNYGYTF
cdr3_nt: TGTGCCAGCAGTGAAGAGGAGGGGGCGCCTAACTATGGCTATACCTTC
d_call: TRBD1
clone_size: once
v_call: TRBV6-1
j_call: TRBJ1-2

cdr3_aa: CASSLTGNNQPQHF
cdr3_nt: TGTGCCAGCAGCCTGACAGGGAACAATCAGCCCCAGCATTTT
d_call: TRBD1
clone_size: few
v_call: TRBV7-9
j_call: TRBJ1-5

cdr3_aa: CASSLFRLRESGYNEQFF
cdr3_nt: TGTGCCAGCAGTTTATTCCGGCTTCGGGAGTCTGGGTACAATGAGCAGTTCTTC
d_call: NA
clone_size: NA
v_call: TRBV28
j_call: TRBJ2-1

cdr3_aa: CSVTQGTEAFF
cdr3_nt: TGCAGCGTGACACAGGGCACTGAAGCTTTCTTT
d_call: NA
clone_size: once
v_call: TRBV29-1
j_call: TRBJ1-1

cdr3_aa: CASSWGTSGGYEQYF
cdr3_nt: TGTGCCAGCAGCTGGGGGACTAGCGGGGGGTACGAGCAGTACTTC
d_call: TRBD2
clone_size: NA
v_call: TRBV5-4
j_call: TRBJ2-7

cdr3_aa: CASSLLDSMAYEQYF
cdr3_nt: TGTGCCAGCAGTCTACTGGACTCGATGGCCTACGAGCAGTACTTC
d_call: NA
clone_size: NA
v_call: TRBV6-6
j_call: TRBJ2-7

cdr3_aa: CASSLVETVEAFF
cdr3_nt: TGTGCCAGCAGCTTAGTAGAGACAGTTGAAGCTTTCTTT
d_call: NA
clone_size: NA
v_call: TRBV7-2
j_call: TRBJ1-1